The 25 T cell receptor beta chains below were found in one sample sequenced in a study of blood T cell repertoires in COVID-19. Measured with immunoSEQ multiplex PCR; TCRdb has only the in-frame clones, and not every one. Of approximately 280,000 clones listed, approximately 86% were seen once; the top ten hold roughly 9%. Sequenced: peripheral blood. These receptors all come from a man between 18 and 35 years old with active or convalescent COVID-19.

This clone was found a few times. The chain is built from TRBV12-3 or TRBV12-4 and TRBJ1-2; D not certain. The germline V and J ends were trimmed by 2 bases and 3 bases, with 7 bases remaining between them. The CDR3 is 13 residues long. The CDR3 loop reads CASSLPGDYGYTF. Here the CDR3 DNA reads TGTGCCAGCAGTTTACCCGGGGACTATGGCTACACCTTC.

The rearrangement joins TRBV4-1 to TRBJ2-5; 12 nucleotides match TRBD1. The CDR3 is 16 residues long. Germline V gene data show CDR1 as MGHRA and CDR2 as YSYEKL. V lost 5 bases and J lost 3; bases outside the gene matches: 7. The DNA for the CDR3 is TGCGCCAGCAGCAAACCGGGACAGGGGGCTAAAGAGACCCAGTACTTC. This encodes CASSKPGQGAKETQYF.

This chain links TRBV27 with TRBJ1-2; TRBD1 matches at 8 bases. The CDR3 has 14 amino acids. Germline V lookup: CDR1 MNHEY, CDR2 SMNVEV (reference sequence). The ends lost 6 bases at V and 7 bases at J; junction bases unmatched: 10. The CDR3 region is CASSSQDRVRGYTF. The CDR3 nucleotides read TGTGCCAGCAGCTCCCAGGACAGGGTTCGTGGCTACACCTTC.

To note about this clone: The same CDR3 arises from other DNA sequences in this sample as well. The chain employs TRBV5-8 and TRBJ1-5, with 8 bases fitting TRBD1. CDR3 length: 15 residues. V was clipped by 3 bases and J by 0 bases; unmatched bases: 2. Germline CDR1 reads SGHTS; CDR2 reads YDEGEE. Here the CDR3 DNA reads TGTGCCAGCAGCTCAGGACAGGGTAGCAATCAGCCCCAGCATTTT. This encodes CASSSGQGSNQPQHF.

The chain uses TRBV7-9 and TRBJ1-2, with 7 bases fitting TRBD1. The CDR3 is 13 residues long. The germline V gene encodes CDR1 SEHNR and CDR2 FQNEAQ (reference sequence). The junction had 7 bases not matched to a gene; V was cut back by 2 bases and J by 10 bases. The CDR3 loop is CASSLLRQGHYTF. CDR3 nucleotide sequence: TGTGCCAGCAGCTTACTCCGACAGGGCCACTACACCTTC.

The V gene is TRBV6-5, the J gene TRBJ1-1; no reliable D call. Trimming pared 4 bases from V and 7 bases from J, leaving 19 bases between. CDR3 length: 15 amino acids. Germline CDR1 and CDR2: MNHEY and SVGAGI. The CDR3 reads CASSSPTQLPIEAFF. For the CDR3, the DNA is TGTGCCAGCAGTTCCCCGACACAACTCCCAATTGAAGCTTTCTTT.

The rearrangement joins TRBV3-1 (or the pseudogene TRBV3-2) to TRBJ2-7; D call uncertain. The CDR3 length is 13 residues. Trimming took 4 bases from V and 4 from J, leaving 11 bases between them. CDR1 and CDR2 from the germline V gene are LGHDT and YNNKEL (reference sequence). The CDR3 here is CASSPGIRYEQYF. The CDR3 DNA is TGTGCCAGCAGCCCAGGCATCAGGTACGAGCAGTACTTC.

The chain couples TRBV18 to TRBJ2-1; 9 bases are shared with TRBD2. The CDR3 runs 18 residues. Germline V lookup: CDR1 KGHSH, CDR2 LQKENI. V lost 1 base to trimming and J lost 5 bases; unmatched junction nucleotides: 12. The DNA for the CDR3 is TGTGCCAGCTCACCACGGGCAGCGGGGGGCCCCCGAGACAATGAGCAGTTCTTC. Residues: CASSPRAAGGPRDNEQFF.

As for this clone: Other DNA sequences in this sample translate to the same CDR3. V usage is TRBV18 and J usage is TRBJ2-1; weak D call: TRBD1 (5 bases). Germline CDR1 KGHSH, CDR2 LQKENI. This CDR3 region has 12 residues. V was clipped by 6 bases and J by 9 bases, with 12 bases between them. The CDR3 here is CASSPDRGEQFF. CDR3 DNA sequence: TGTGCCAGCTCCCCCGACAGAGGTGAGCAGTTCTTC.

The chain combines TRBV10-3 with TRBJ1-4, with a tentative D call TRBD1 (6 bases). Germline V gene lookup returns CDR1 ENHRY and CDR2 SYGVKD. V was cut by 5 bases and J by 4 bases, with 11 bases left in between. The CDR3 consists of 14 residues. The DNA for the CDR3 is TGTGCCATCAGTCCGACAGGCGGTAATGAAAAACTGTTTTTT. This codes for CAISPTGGNEKLFF.

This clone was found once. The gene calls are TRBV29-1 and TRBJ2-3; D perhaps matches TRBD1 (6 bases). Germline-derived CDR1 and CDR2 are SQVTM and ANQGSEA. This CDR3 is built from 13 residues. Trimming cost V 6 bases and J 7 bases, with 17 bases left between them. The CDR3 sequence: CSVPEGGRYTQYF. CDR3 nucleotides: TGCAGCGTCCCCGAAGGGGGACGATATACGCAGTATTTT.

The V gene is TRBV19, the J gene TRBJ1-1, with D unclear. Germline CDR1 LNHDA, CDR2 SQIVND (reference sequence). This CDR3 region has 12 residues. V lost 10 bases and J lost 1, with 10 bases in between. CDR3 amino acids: CATSVANTEAFF. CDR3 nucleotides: TGTGCCACCTCAGTGGCGAACACTGAAGCTTTCTTT.

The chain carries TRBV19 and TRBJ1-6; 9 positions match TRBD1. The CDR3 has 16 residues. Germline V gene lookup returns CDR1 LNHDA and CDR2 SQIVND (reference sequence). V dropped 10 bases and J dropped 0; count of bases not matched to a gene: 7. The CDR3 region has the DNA TGTGCCACCCGGACAGGGGCAAGCTCCTATAATTCACCCCTCCACTTT. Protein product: CATRTGASSYNSPLHF. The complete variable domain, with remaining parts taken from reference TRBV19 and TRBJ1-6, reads DGGITQSPKYLFRKEGQNVTLSCEQNLNHDAMYWYRQDPGQGLRLIYYSQIVNDFQKGDIAEGYSVSREKKESFPLTVTSAQKNPTAFYLCATRTGASSYNSPLHFGNGTRLTVT.

For the CDR3, the DNA is TGTGCCAGCAGCCAAACGCAGGGGCGAGATACGCAGTATTTT. This gives the protein CASSQTQGRDTQYF. The chain links TRBV14 to TRBJ2-3, with a possible D match to TRBD1 (6 bases). The CDR3 length is 14 residues. V was pared by 2 bases and J by 5 bases, with 11 bases between. Germline CDR1 reads SGHDN; CDR2 reads FVKESK.

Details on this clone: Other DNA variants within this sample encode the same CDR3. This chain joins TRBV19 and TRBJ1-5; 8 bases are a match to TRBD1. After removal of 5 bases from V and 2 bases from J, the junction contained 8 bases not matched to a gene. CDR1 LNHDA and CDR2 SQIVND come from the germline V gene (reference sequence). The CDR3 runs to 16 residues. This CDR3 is CASSPRTGMGNQPQHF. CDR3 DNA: TGTGCCAGTAGTCCTAGGACAGGGATGGGCAATCAGCCCCAGCATTTT.

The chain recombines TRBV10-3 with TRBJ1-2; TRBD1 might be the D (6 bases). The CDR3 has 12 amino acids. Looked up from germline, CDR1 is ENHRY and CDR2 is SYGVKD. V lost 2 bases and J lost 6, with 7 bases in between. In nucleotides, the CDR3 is TGTGCCATCAGTGAGGACAGGAATGGCTACACCTTC. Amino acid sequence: CAISEDRNGYTF.

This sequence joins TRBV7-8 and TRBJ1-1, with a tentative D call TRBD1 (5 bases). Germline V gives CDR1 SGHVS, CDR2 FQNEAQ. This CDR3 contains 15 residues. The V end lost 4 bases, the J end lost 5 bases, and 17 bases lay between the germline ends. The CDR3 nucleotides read TGTGCCAGCAGCTCAAACCCAGGGTTAGGGACTGAAGCTTTCTTT. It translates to CASSSNPGLGTEAFF.

The CDR3 DNA reads as TGCGCCAGCAGCTTCGCGGGGGGCTCCACAGATACGCAGTATTTT. It encodes CASSFAGGSTDTQYF. The chain carries TRBV5-1 and TRBJ2-3; TRBD2 aligns across 8 bases. The V gene end was trimmed by 2 bases and the J gene end by 2 bases; junction bases not matched to a gene: 4. Germline CDR1 is SGHRS and CDR2 is YFSETQ. This CDR3 has 15 residues.

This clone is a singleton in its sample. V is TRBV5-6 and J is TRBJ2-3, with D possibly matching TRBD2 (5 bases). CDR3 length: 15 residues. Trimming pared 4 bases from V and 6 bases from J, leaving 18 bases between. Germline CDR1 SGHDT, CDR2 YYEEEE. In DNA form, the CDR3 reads TGTGCCAGCAGCCCCGAGGGCCCTACTCCGGATACGCAGTATTTT. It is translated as CASSPEGPTPDTQYF.

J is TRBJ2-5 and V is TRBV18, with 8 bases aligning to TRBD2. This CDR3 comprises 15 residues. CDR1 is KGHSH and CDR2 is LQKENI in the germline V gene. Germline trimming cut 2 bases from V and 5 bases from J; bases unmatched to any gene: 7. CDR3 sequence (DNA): TGTGCCAGCTCACCAGAAATAGCGGGGCACGAGACCCAGTACTTC. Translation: CASSPEIAGHETQYF.

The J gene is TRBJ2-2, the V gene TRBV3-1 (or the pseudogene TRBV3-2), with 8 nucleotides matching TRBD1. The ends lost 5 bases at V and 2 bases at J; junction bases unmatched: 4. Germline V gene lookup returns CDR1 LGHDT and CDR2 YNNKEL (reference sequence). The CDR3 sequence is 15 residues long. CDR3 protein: CASSSGTGNTGELFF. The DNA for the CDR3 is TGTGCCAGCAGCTCCGGGACAGGCAACACCGGGGAGCTGTTTTTT.

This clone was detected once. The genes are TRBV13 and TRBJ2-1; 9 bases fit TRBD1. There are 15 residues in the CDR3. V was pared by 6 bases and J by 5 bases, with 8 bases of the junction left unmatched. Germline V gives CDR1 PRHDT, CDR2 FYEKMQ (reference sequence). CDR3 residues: CASRLQGAPDNEQFF. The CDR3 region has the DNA TGTGCCAGCAGATTACAGGGGGCGCCGGACAATGAGCAGTTCTTC.

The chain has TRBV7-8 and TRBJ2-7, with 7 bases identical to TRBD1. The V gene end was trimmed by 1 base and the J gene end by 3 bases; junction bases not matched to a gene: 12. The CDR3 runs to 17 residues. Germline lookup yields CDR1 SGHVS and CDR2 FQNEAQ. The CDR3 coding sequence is TGTGCCAGCAGCTTAGGTTTGGTCTACAGGGGTCTCTACGAGCAGTACTTC. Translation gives CASSLGLVYRGLYEQYF.

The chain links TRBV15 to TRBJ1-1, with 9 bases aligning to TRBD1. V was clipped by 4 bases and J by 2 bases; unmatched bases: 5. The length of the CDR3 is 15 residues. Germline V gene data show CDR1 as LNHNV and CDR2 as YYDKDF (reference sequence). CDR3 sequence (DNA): TGTGCCACCAGCAAGATGGGACAGGGAAACACTGAAGCTTTCTTT. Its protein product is CATSKMGQGNTEAFF.

The CDR3 region is CASIITGGRDTEAFF. The CDR3 DNA sequence: TGTGCCAGCATTATCACAGGGGGACGTGACACTGAAGCTTTCTTT. The gene calls are TRBV2 and TRBJ1-1, with TRBD1 matching over 8 bases. Unmatched junction bases numbered 10, after V lost 7 bases and J lost 3 bases. The germline V gene has CDR1 SNHLY and CDR2 FYNNEI. The CDR3 loop spans 15 amino acids.